This TCR beta chain was recovered during a study of cytomegalovirus exposure and HLA in healthy donors. Findings and limits, study-wide: Most subjects' HLA-A and HLA-B alleles were reportedly predicted from TCR beta sequences. An analysis done earlier found most TCR beta V segments productive about 87% or about 30% of the time.

PCR used 60 Vbeta primers and 13 Jbeta primers. Profiled with immunoSEQ multiplex PCR; TCRdb holds only in-frame clones, not every one. The top ten hold approximately 2% of the sample, which has around 130,000 clones, about 80% seen once. About this clone itself: Its matching antigen is unknown.

The receptor comes from a man younger than 30 in good health and CMV-seronegative. The specimen was PBMCs.

The CDR3 DNA is TGTGCCAGCAGCTTAGATCCGGACAGGCGACCCACCTTC. Its protein is CASSLDPDRRPTF. The chain couples TRBV7-9 to TRBJ1-2, with TRBD1 identical over 7 bases. There are 13 residues in the CDR3. V was pared by 1 base and J by 13 bases, with 9 bases of the junction left unmatched. The V gene's germline CDR1 is SEHNR and CDR2 FQNEAQ (reference sequence).